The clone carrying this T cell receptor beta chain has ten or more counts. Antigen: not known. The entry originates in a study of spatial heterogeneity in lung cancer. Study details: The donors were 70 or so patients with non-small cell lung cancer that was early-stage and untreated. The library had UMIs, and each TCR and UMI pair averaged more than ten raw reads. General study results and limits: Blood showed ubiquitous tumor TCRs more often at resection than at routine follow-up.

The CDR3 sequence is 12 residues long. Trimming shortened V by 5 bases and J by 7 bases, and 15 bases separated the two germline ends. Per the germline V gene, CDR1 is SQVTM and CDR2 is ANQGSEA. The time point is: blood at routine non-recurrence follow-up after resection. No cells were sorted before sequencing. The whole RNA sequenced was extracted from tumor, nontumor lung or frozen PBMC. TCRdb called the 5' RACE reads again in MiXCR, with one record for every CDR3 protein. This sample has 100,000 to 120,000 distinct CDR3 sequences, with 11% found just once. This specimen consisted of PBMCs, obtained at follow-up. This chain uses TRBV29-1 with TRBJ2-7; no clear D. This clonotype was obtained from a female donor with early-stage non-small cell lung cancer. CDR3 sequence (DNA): TGCAGCGTTACCCAGACCGAGAGGGAGCAGTACTTC. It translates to CSVTQTEREQYF.